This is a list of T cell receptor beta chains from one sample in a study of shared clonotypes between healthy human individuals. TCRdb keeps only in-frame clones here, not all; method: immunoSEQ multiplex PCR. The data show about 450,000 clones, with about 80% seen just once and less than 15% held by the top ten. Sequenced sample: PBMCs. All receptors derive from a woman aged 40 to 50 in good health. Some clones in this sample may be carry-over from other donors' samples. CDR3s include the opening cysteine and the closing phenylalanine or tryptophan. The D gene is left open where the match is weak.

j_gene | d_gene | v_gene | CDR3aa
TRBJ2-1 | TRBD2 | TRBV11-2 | CASSLNRLASSYNEQFF
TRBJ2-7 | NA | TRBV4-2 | CASSQVAAPYEQYF
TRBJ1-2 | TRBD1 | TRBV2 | CASSAGGVNGYTF
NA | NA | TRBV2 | CASSDGVVGETQYF
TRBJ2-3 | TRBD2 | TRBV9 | CASSDGLAGTTDTQYF
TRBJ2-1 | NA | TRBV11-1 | CASSSLRQVQQFF
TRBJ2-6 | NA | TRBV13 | CASSRQSGANVLTF
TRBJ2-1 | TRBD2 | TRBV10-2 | CASSERAGGLNEQFF
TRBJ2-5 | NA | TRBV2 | CASSWAGQETQYF
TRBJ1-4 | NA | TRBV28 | CASGLQASTGVPNEKLFF
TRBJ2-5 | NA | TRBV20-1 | CSAPDHETQYF
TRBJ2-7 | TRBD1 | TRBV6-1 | CASRDPGQDTYEQYF
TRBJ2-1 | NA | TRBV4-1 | CASSHLTESSYNEQFF
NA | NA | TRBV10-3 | CAIGDGIDRDYEQYF
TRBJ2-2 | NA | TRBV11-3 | CASEDRNTGELFF
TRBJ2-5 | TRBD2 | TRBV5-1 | CASNPSGVRGETQYF
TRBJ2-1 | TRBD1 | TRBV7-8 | CASSLLGQGFNEQFF
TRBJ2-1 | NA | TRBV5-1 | CASSSGTINNEQFF
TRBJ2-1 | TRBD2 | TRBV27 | CASSLVPAGGSHEQFF
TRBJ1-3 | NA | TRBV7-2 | CASSSRRNTIYF
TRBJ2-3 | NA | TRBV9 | CASSVVGGPTSDTQYF
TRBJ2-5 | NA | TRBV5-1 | CASSLGSLQETQYF
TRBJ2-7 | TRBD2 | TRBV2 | CASNRAGAEQYF
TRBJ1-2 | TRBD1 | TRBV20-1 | CGGQLDYGYTF
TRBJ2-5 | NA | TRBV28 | CASSFRSRGTQYF
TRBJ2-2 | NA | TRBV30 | CAWSSRVTGELFF
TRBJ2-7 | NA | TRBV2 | CASSEFGAEQYF
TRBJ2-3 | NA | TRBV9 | CASSVDPGAIDTQYF
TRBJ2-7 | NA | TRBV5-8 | CASSFRGSREQYF
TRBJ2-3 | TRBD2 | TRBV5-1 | CASSFGLGRADTQYF
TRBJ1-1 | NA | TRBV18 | CASSPQPSGSSGTEAFF
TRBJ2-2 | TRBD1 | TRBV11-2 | CASSLPDRGTGELFF
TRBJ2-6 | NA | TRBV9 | CASSVPPTGGANVLTF
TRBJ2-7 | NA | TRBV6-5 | CASSTGGRGYEQYF
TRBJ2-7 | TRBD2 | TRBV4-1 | CASSQVRWIAGKVAYEQYF
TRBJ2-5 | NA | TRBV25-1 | CASSEWGGETQYF
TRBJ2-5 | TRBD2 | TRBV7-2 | CASSLARLAEAETQYF
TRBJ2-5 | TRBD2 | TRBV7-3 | CASSPRLAGAETQYF
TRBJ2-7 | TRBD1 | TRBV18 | CASSPSGGRYEQYF
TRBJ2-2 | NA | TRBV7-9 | CASSTARELFF
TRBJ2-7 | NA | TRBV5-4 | CASSLVQRAARPSQYF
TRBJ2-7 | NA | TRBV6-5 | CASSYQRQGSNVQYF
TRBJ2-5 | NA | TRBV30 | CAWTNDLERKETQYF
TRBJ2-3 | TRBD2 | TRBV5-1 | CASRYRGGGSTDTQYF
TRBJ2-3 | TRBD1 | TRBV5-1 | CASSTEGQSTDTQYF
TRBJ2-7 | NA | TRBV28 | CASSFSRAQQYF
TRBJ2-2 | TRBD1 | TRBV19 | CASSSGQGEAGELFF
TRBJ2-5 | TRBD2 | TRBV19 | CASSRGSLETQYF
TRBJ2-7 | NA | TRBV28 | CASSWPPAHEQYF
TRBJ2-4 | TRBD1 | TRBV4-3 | CASSQERGTGTNIQYF
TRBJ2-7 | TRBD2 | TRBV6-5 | CASSYGLAGDEQYF
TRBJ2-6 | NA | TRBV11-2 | CASSLVPGRSGANVLTF
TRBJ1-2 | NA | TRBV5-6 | CASSVVDRIYGYTF